The 5 T cell receptor beta chains below come from one sample, sequenced in a study of T cells expressing NK-cell markers. TCRdb re-called the 5' RACE reads and catalogs CDR3 proteins one per entry, DNA excluded. The table gives 550,000 to 600,000 distinct CDR3 sequences; the top ten clones make up approximately 3.6% of it. The specimen sequenced was blood T cells: a sorted CD56 or NKG2C T cell subset, CD4+ or CD8+ T cells, or bulk PBMC T cells (not recorded which). The source of these receptors is a man between 18 and 35 years old in good health.

The gene calls are TRBV4-1 and TRBJ2-2; no DNA is available, so the TRBD2 call from TCRdb remains unchecked. Per the germline V gene, CDR1 is MGHRA and CDR2 is YSYEKL. The CDR3 covers 16 residues. The chain's CDR3 is CASSHRDSSSGGELFF.

The chain is built from TRBV12-3 or TRBV12-4 and TRBJ2-1; as DNA is missing, the TRBD1 call by TCRdb cannot be tested. This CDR3 comprises 13 residues. The CDR3 protein is CASRLTGGNEQFF.

CDR3 sequence reads: CASGVRTGYNEQFF. The V call is TRBV27, the J call TRBJ2-1; TCRdb's D call, TRBD1, is unchecked because there is no DNA. Germline CDR1 and CDR2: MNHEY and SMNVEV (reference sequence). CDR3 length equals 14 residues.

The rearrangement joins TRBV20-1 to TRBJ2-2; the D call of TRBD2 rests on TCRdb alone, since no DNA is present to check it. CDR3 length: 15 amino acids. Germline CDR1 reads DFQATT; CDR2 reads SNEGSKA (reference sequence). The CDR3 region is CSARRGGTDTGELFF.

The chain uses TRBV25-1 and TRBJ2-4; TCRdb's D call, TRBD1, is unchecked because there is no DNA. The CDR3 totals 14 residues. Germline values: CDR1 MGHDK, CDR2 SYGVNS. CDR3 protein: CASSEGATASIQYF. The full variable domain, with the rest looked up from reference TRBV25-1 and TRBJ2-4, is EADIYQTPRYLVIGTGKKITLECSQTMGHDKMYWYQQDPGMELHLIHYSYGVNSTEKGDLSSESTVSRIRTEHFPLTLESARPSHTSQYLCASSEGATASIQYFGAGTRLSVL.